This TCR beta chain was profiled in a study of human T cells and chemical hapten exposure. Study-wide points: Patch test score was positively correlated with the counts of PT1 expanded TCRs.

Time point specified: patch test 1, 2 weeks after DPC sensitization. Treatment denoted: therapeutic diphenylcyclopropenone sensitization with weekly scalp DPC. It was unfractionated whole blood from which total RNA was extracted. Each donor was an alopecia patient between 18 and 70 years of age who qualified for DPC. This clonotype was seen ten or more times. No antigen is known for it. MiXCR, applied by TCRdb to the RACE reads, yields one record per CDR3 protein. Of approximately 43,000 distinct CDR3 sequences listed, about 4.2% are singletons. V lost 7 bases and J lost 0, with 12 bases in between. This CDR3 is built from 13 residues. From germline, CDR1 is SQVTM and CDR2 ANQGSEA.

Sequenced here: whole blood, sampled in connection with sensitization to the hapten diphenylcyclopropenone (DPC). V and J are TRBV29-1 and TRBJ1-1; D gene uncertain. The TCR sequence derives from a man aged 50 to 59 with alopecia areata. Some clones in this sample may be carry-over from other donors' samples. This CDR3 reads CSGRTFMNTEAFF. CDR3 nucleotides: TGCAGCGGGAGGACGTTCATGAACACTGAAGCTTTCTTT. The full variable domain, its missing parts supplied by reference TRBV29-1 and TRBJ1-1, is SAVISQKPSRDICQRGTSLTIQCQVDSQVTMMFWYRQQPGQSLTLIATANQGSEATYESGFVIDKFPISRPNLTFSTLTVSNMSPEDSSIYLCSGRTFMNTEAFFGQGTRLTVV.